This TCR beta chain was documented in a study of T cells after yellow fever vaccination. Notes on the study in general: From the bulk population, abundant clonotypes could contaminate and appear within FACS-sorted repertoires. On re-exposure, the response was weaker but peaked faster, at day 5 versus 15.

The germline CDR1 and CDR2 sequences are SEHNR and FQNEAQ (reference sequence). The CDR3 runs 11 residues. V dropped 5 bases and J dropped 12 bases, with 13 bases sitting between them. UMIs and a universal primer site were added when TCR cDNA was made by 5'RACE template switching. TCRdb independently ran MiXCR on the 5' RACE reads; one entry per CDR3 protein. The table lists tens of thousands of distinct CDR3 sequences, more than 5.5% of them singletons. Worth noting for this clonotype: Its antigen remains unidentified.

This specimen was CD8+ T cells sorted from PBMCs, taken 4 to 6 days after the first yellow fever vaccination. This TCR was recovered from a man aged 18 to 29 who received the YFV17D yellow fever vaccine. The rearrangement links TRBV7-9 to TRBJ1-2; D not resolved. The CDR3 is CASSAGSYNTF. The CDR3 DNA sequence: TGTGCCAGCAGCGCCGGCAGTTATAACACCTTC.